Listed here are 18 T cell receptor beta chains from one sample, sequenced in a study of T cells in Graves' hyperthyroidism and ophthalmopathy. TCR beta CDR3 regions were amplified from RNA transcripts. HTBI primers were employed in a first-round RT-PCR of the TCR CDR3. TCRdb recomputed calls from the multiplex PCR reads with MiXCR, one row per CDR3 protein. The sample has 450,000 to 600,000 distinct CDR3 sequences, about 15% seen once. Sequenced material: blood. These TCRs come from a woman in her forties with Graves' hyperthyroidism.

The CDR3 is CASTLFLRQNTEAFF. DNA of the CDR3: TGTGCCAGCACTCTCTTTTTGAGACAGAACACTGAAGCTTTCTTT. The chain employs TRBV6-1 and TRBJ1-1; D is ambiguous. The CDR3 runs to 15 residues. V lost 7 bases to trimming and J lost 1 base, with 16 bases between them. Germline loops: CDR1 MNHNS, CDR2 SASEGT.

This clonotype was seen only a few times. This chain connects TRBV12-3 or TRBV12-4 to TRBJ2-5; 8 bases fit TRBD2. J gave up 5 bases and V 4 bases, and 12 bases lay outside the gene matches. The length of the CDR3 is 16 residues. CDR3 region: CASSSQGSGSAETQYF. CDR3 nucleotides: TGTGCCAGCAGTTCCCAGGGGAGCGGGAGTGCGGAGACCCAGTACTTC.

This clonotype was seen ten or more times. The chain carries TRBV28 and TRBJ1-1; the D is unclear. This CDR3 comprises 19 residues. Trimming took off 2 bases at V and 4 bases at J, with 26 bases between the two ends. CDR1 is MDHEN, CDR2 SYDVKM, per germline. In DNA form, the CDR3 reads TGTGCCAGCAGTTTAAGTGGACGAGATATTCCCGTTCTGTTCACTGAAGCTTTCTTT. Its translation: CASSLSGRDIPVLFTEAFF.

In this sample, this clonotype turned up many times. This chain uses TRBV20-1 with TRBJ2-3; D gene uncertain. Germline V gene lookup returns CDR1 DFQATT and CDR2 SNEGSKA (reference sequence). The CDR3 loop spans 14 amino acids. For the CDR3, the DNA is TGCAGCGCCCAAAGTGATTTGGGGACAGATACGCAGTATTTT. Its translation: CSAQSDLGTDTQYF.

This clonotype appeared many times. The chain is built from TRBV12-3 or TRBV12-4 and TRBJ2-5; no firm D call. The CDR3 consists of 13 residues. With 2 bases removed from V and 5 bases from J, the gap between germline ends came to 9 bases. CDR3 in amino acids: CASSLSRIETQYF. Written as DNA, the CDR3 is TGTGCCAGCAGTTTAAGTCGGATCGAGACCCAGTACTTC.

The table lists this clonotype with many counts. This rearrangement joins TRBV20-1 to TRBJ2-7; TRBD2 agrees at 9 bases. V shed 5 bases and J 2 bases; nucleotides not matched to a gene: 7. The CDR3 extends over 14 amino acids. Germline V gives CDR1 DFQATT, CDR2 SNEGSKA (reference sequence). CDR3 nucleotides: TGCAGTGCTCGACTAGCGGACAAGACCTACGAGCAGTACTTC. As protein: CSARLADKTYEQYF.

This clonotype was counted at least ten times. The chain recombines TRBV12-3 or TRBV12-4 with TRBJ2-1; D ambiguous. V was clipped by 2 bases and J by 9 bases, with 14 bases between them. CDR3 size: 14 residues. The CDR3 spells CASSLYQPVREQFF. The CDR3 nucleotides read TGTGCCAGCAGTTTATACCAGCCAGTTCGTGAGCAGTTCTTC.

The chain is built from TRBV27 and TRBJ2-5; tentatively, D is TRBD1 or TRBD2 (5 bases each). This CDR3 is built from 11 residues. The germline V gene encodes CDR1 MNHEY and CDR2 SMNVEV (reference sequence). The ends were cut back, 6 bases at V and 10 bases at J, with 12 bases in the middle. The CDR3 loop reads CASRGTSDQYF. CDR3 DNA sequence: TGTGCCAGCAGGGGGACCAGTGACCAGTACTTC.

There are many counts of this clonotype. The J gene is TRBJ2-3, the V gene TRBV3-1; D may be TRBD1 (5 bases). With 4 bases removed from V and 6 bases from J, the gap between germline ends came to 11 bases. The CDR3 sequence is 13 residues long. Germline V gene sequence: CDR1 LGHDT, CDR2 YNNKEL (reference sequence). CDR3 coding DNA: TGTGCCAGCAGCCCCCGACAGTACGATACGCAGTATTTT. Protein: CASSPRQYDTQYF.

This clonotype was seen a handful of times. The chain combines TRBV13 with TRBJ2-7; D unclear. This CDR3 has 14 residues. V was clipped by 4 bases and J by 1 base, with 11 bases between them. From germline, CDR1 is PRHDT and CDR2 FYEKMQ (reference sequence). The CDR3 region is CASSYDRLSYEQYF. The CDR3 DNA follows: TGTGCCAGCAGCTATGATAGGTTATCCTACGAGCAGTACTTC.

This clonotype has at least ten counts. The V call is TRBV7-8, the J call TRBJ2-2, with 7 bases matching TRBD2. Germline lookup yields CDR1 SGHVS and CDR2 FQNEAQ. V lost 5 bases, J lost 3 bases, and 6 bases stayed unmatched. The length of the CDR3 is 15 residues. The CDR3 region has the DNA TGTGCCAGCAGCCTAACTAGCGAGTACACCGGGGAGCTGTTTTTT. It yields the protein CASSLTSEYTGELFF.

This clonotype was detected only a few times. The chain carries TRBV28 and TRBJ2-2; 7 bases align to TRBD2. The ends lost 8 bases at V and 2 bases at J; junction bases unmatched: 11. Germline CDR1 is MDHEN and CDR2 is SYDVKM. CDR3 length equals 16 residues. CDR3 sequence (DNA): TGTGCCAGCGGCAAGTGGGCTAGCGGAAACACCGGGGAGCTGTTTTTT. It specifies CASGKWASGNTGELFF.

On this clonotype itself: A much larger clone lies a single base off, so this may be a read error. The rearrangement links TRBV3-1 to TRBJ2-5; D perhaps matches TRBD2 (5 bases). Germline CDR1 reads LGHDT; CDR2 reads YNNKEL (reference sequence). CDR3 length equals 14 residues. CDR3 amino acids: CASSYGVGKEIQYF. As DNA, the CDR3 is TGTGCCAGCAGCTACGGGGTGGGTAAAGAGATCCAGTACTTC.

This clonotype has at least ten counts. CDR3 DNA sequence: TGCAGTGCTAGGGCGCGGGGGTCGGACTATGGCTACACCTTC. Amino acids: CSARARGSDYGYTF. The rearrangement joins TRBV20-1 to TRBJ1-2; possible D gene TRBD1, 5 bases. The CDR3 covers 14 residues. Trimming shortened V by 3 bases and J by 3 bases, and 14 bases separated the two germline ends. The germline V gene encodes CDR1 DFQATT and CDR2 SNEGSKA (reference sequence).

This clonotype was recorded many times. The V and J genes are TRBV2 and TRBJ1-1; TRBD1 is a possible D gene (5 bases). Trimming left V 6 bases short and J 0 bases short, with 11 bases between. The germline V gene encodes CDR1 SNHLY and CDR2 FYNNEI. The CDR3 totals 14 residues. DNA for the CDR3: TGTGCCAGCAGACCCGGGACGGTGAACACTGAAGCTTTCTTT. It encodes CASRPGTVNTEAFF.

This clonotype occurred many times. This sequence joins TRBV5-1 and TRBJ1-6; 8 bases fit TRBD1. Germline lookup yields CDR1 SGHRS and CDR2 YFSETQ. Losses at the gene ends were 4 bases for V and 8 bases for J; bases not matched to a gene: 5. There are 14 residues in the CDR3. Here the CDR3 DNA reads TGCGCCAGCAGCATGGACAGGGATCATTCACCCCTCCACTTT. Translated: CASSMDRDHSPLHF.

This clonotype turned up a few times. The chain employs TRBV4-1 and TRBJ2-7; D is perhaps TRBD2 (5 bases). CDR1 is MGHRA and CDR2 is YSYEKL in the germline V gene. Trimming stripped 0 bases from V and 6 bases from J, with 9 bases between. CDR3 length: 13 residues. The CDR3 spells CASSQDRGLEQYF. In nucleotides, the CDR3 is TGCGCCAGCAGCCAAGATCGAGGGCTCGAGCAGTACTTC.

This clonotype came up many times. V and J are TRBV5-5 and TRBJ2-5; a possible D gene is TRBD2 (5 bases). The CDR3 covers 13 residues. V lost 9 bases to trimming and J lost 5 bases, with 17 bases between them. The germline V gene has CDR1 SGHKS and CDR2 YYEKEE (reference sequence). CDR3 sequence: CANRHGVGETQYF. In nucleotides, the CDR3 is TGTGCCAACCGACACGGGGTCGGGGAGACCCAGTACTTC.